This T cell receptor beta chain emerged from a study of OX40 agonist ivuxolimab in advanced cancers. The table came from immunoSEQ multiplex PCR; TCRdb's copy has only in-frame clones and leaves some out. The profile covers about 110,000 clones, with roughly 90% appearing a single time and around 0.61% taken by the ten largest. Germline CDR1 SGDLS, CDR2 YYNGEE. J was trimmed by 13 bases and V by 3 bases; bases with no gene match: 11. The CDR3 totals 14 residues. Points on this clone: The antigen remains undetermined.

Study findings and constraints: Some nonresponders likewise displayed low normalized T-cell clonal expansion.

Here the sequenced sample was CD4+ or CD8+ T cells sorted from blood, taken in a trial of the OX40 agonist ivuxolimab. This clonotype was obtained from an adult with an advanced solid tumor such as melanoma, head and neck, liver or kidney cancer. The chain carries TRBV9 and TRBJ2-4, with 9 bases aligning to TRBD2. The CDR3, as DNA: TGTGCCAGCAGCGCCGGAGCCCAGCGGGGGGAACAGTACTTC. This encodes CASSAGAQRGEQYF.